The T cell receptor (beta chain) under discussion was sequenced for a study of CD8 T cells in Susac syndrome. Roughly 0.45 to 1 ug RNA was reverse transcribed with random hexamers. By means of immunoSEQ multiplex PCR, TCR beta CDR3 spanning 54 Vbeta and 13 Jbeta underwent amplification. TCRdb re-called the immunoSEQ multiplex PCR reads with MiXCR, one entry per CDR3 protein. The sample has 170,000 or so distinct CDR3 sequences, approximately 95% seen once. Germline values: CDR1 MGHRA, CDR2 YSYEKL. The germline V and J ends were trimmed by 0 bases and 5 bases, with 16 bases remaining between them. The CDR3 totals 16 residues.

V is TRBV4-1 and J is TRBJ1-2; no firm D call. The sample was CD4+ T cells from PBMCs. This sequence was found in a human donor with Susac syndrome. Written as DNA, the CDR3 is TGCGCCAGCAGCCAAGATATAGACCCTACGAGGTATGGCTACACCTTC. This sequence encodes CASSQDIDPTRYGYTF.